What follows are 10 T cell receptor beta chains derived from one specimen sequenced in a study of blood T cells in healthy people across ages. A second PCR of about 7 to 11 cycles used a sample-barcoded 5' primer and a J-beta primer mix. TCRdb reprocessed the 5' RACE reads with MiXCR, giving one entry per CDR3 protein. The repertoire consists of around 520,000 distinct CDR3 sequences, with approximately 26% occurring once and the leading ten covering about 3.9%. These data also featured in a second study, about T cells of mothers and their children.

The sequenced sample consisted of blood. The receptors come from a boy aged 2 to 10 in good health.

This clonotype was recorded a few times. The gene calls are TRBV20-1 and TRBJ1-1; TRBD1 agrees at 10 bases. The CDR3 sequence is 15 residues long. Looked up from germline, CDR1 is DFQATT and CDR2 is SNEGSKA (reference sequence). The junction had 5 bases not matched to a gene; V was cut back by 0 bases and J by 4 bases. CDR3: CSARDSRTGGTEAFF. The CDR3 nucleotides are TGCAGTGCTAGAGATAGCCGGACAGGGGGCACTGAAGCTTTCTTT.

The chain is built from TRBV27 and TRBJ2-7; TRBD2 matches at 7 bases. CDR1 is MNHEY, CDR2 SMNVEV, per germline (reference sequence). V lost 6 bases and J lost 0; bases outside the gene matches: 8. The CDR3 covers 15 residues. CDR3 region: CASSKLAKNSYEQYF. The CDR3 bases are TGTGCCAGCAGCAAACTAGCGAAGAACTCCTACGAGCAGTACTTC.

This chain connects TRBV20-1 to TRBJ2-7, with 7 positions matching TRBD1. Germline V gene data show CDR1 as DFQATT and CDR2 as SNEGSKA (reference sequence). This CDR3 comprises 15 residues. With V trimmed by 0 bases and J by 5 bases, 10 bases remained unmatched. The CDR3 sequence: CSAREVRGQAHEQYF. The CDR3 DNA reads TGCAGTGCTAGAGAGGTTAGAGGACAGGCGCACGAGCAGTACTTC.

This clonotype has a handful of counts. The rearrangement links TRBV20-1 to TRBJ2-1, with 12 bases lining up with TRBD2. Germline V CDR1 and CDR2: DFQATT, SNEGSKA (reference sequence). The length of the CDR3 is 16 residues. The trim removed 6 bases at V and 0 bases at J, leaving 6 bases unmatched. Here the CDR3 DNA reads TGCAGTGCCCTGGCACTAGCGGGAGGCTCCTACAATGAGCAGTTCTTC. It codes for CSALALAGGSYNEQFF.

This clonotype was detected only a few times. The rearrangement joins TRBV7-9 to TRBJ2-2; D unresolved. This CDR3 is built from 13 residues. Trimming took off 0 bases at V and 3 bases at J, with 2 bases between the two ends. Germline loops: CDR1 SEHNR, CDR2 FQNEAQ (reference sequence). The CDR3 DNA reads TGTGCCAGCAGCTTAGCTGACACCGGGGAGCTGTTTTTT. Protein: CASSLADTGELFF.

CDR3 sequence reads: CASTRRGGREAFF. CDR3 sequence (DNA): TGTGCCAGCACTAGAAGGGGGGGTAGGGAAGCTTTCTTT. The genes are TRBV6-5 and TRBJ1-1, with a weak D call TRBD1 (6 bases). The CDR3 has 13 amino acids. Deletions cut 7 bases from V and 8 bases from J, with 17 bases between. Germline CDR1 and CDR2: MNHEY and SVGAGI.

This clonotype appeared a few times. The junction does not match germline at one end; this may be a read error. The rearrangement links TRBV20-1 to TRBJ2-5; 8 bases line up with TRBD1. The CDR3 totals 12 residues. Germline V lookup: CDR1 DFQATT, CDR2 SNEGSKA (reference sequence). The CDR3 DNA reads as TGCAGTGCTAGAGACGGACAGGGTCCGGTGTTCTTC. Protein: CSARDGQGPVFF.

This chain joins TRBV4-1 and TRBJ2-1; D uncertain. V was trimmed by 0 bases and J by 1 base, leaving 4 bases between them. The CDR3 runs 14 residues. Germline V gene sequence: CDR1 MGHRA, CDR2 YSYEKL. The DNA for the CDR3 is TGCGCCAGCAGCCAAGAATGGTCCTACAATGAGCAGTTCTTC. Translating gives CASSQEWSYNEQFF.

The chain employs TRBV3-1 and TRBJ2-5; TRBD1 matches 8 bases. The tail of the sequence fits TRBJ2-7 better, so the J call may be wrong. Germline CDR1 LGHDT, CDR2 YNNKEL (reference sequence). This CDR3 region has 16 residues. The CDR3: CASSRGSTGALYEQYF. CDR3 sequence (DNA): TGTGCCAGCAGCCGGGGTTCGACAGGGGCTCTCTACGAGCAGTACTTC.

The chain carries TRBV10-3 and TRBJ1-6, with a possible D match to TRBD1 (6 bases). Germline V lookup: CDR1 ENHRY, CDR2 SYGVKD. CDR3 length equals 15 residues. Trimming cost V 2 bases and J 5 bases, with 10 bases left between them. The CDR3 DNA is TGTGCCATCAGTGAGGGGCAGGGGAATAATTCACCCCTCCACTTT. Residues: CAISEGQGNNSPLHF.